The 30 T cell receptor beta chains below were found in one sample sequenced in a study of shared clonotypes between healthy human individuals (dated by TCRdb to 2020 to 2021). The library was made by the immunoSEQ multiplex PCR assay. As stored in TCRdb, this immuneACCESS dataset retains in-frame rearrangements with V and J assigned. A fraction of the clones does not appear; measured against another copy, unresolved V genes explain less than half of the discrepancy, and the remainder lacks a known reason. Counted in this sample were over 2 million clones; 85% to 95% of them appeared once. Roughly 0.13% of the sample goes to the ten largest clones. Sample: naive CD4+ T cells sorted from blood. The cell subset or site label of this sample denotes: CD45RA+ positively selected. The origin of the receptors is a man younger than 35 in good health.

The chain carries TRBV5-1 and TRBJ1-6, with D unresolved. Germline lookup yields CDR1 SGHRS and CDR2 YFSETQ. Trimming left V 5 bases short and J 3 bases short, with 12 bases between. The CDR3 consists of 15 residues. The CDR3 DNA is TGCGCCAGCAGTCAAGGGCAGGACTATAATTCACCCCTCCACTTT. This gives the protein CASSQGQDYNSPLHF.

This clone has only one observation. Distinct nucleotide sequences in the sample also encode this CDR3. The chain recombines TRBV12-5 with TRBJ2-7; TRBD2 matches 12 bases. J gave up 2 bases and V 6 bases, and 5 bases lay outside the gene matches. Germline loops: CDR1 LGHNT, CDR2 FRNRAP. The CDR3 sequence is 15 residues long. CDR3 amino acids: CASGPGLAGPYEQYF. CDR3 nucleotide sequence: TGTGCTAGTGGCCCGGGACTAGCGGGTCCCTACGAGCAGTACTTC.

The rearrangement joins TRBV20-1 to TRBJ2-7; tentative D call: TRBD2 (6 bases). The germline CDR1 and CDR2 sequences are DFQATT and SNEGSKA (reference sequence). V shed 6 bases and J shed 4 bases, with 10 bases lying between them. This CDR3 contains 11 residues. CDR3: CSAEGWYEQYF. The CDR3 DNA reads TGCAGTGCGGAGGGGTGGTACGAGCAGTACTTC.

V gene TRBV19 combines with J gene TRBJ1-1, with a tentative D call TRBD1 (6 bases). Trimming stripped 3 bases from V and 2 bases from J, with 10 bases between. Per germline, CDR1 LNHDA and CDR2 SQIVND (reference sequence). The CDR3 length is 14 residues. CDR3 sequence: CASSMVQGNTEAFF. The CDR3 DNA reads TGTGCCAGTAGTATGGTACAGGGTAACACTGAAGCTTTCTTT.

The CDR3 DNA reads TGTGCCAGCAGTTTAGGGGCCACAGGGGATGGTGGCTACACCTTC. Its translation is CASSLGATGDGGYTF. The chain employs TRBV27 and TRBJ1-2; 7 bases map to TRBD1. V trimming: 2 bases; J trimming: 7 bases; junction bases outside the gene matches: 10. This CDR3 comprises 15 residues. Germline CDR1 and CDR2: MNHEY and SMNVEV (reference sequence).

The count of this clone is one. This rearrangement joins TRBV6-5 to TRBJ2-1; TRBD1 is a possible D gene (5 bases). The V and J ends lost 6 bases and 4 bases respectively, with 10 bases between them. Germline loops: CDR1 MNHEY, CDR2 SVGAGI. The CDR3 is made up of 13 amino acids. CDR3 loop: CASRLKGYNEQFF. The CDR3 nucleotides read TGTGCCAGCAGATTAAAGGGGTACAATGAGCAGTTCTTC.

Comment on this clone: In the same sample, other DNA sequences code for this CDR3. The rearrangement links TRBV20-1 to TRBJ2-3; no firm D call. V gave up 1 base and J gave up 6 bases, with 5 bases separating them. This CDR3 has 11 amino acids. Germline V lookup: CDR1 DFQATT, CDR2 SNEGSKA (reference sequence). As DNA, the CDR3 is TGCAGTGCTAGAGTCAGGGATACGCAGTATTTT. This translates into CSARVRDTQYF.

This chain links TRBV2 with TRBJ2-2, with no clear D. Trimming removed 7 bases at V and 4 bases at J, with 19 bases between. CDR3 size: 16 residues. Germline CDR1 SNHLY, CDR2 FYNNEI. The CDR3 DNA is TGTGCCAGCAACGCCGCTTCCGGGTCCACCACCGGGGAGCTGTTTTTT. As protein: CASNAASGSTTGELFF.

The chain uses TRBV11-2 and TRBJ1-1, with a possible D match to TRBD1 (6 bases). Germline CDR1 reads SGHAT; CDR2 reads FQNNGV. V gave up 4 bases and J gave up 10 bases, with 16 bases separating them. This CDR3 spans 13 amino acids. The CDR3 spells CASSSDRQVAAFF. The CDR3 nucleotides read TGTGCCAGCAGCTCAGATAGACAGGTTGCAGCTTTCTTT.

V is TRBV4-1 and J is TRBJ2-5; maybe TRBD1 (6 bases). The V gene's germline CDR1 is MGHRA and CDR2 YSYEKL. This CDR3 region has 18 residues. With 4 bases removed from V and 6 bases from J, the gap between germline ends came to 27 bases. The CDR3 is CASSPGEQDWGLGKTQYF. The DNA for the CDR3 is TGCGCCAGCAGCCCAGGGGAGCAGGATTGGGGGTTGGGAAAGACCCAGTACTTC.

The rearrangement uses TRBV7-9 and TRBJ1-5; 7 bases are a match to TRBD1. Losses at the gene ends were 0 bases for V and 4 bases for J; bases not matched to a gene: 15. Germline CDR1 reads SEHNR; CDR2 reads FQNEAQ (reference sequence). The CDR3 consists of 19 residues. The CDR3 sequence is CASSLAKGSGQIPNQPQHF. The CDR3 region has the DNA TGTGCCAGCAGCTTAGCTAAGGGGTCGGGACAGATCCCTAATCAGCCCCAGCATTTT.

The chain combines TRBV6-5 with TRBJ1-1, with D unclear. This CDR3 spans 13 amino acids. Germline assignment: CDR1 MNHEY and CDR2 SVGAGI. Trimming stripped 3 bases from V and 11 bases from J, with 16 bases between. The CDR3 loop reads CASSYEGAYSAFF. For the CDR3, the DNA is TGTGCCAGCAGTTATGAGGGCGCTTATTCCGCTTTCTTT.

The rearrangement uses TRBV5-1 and TRBJ1-4, with no clear D. V was pared by 0 bases and J by 7 bases, with 4 bases between. The CDR3 length is 12 residues. Germline CDR1 reads SGHRS; CDR2 reads YFSETQ. The CDR3 DNA reads as TGCGCCAGCAGCTTGGGGGGTGAAAAACTGTTTTTT. It yields the protein CASSLGGEKLFF.

This chain joins TRBV11-2 and TRBJ2-3, with D tentatively TRBD2 (6 bases). CDR1 is SGHAT, CDR2 FQNNGV, per germline. The CDR3 is made up of 14 amino acids. With 5 bases removed from V and 4 bases from J, the gap between germline ends came to 13 bases. The CDR3 nucleotides are TGTGCCAGCAGCCGAGCGGGTCCCGCAGATACGCAGTATTTT. Protein product: CASSRAGPADTQYF.

Remarks on this clone: Additional DNA sequences in this sample encode the identical CDR3. The rearrangement links TRBV7-9 to TRBJ2-5, with D unclear. This CDR3 is 12 amino acids long. Germline V gene lookup returns CDR1 SEHNR and CDR2 FQNEAQ (reference sequence). V was pared by 0 bases and J by 5 bases, with 4 bases between. This CDR3 reads CASSLAGETQYF. CDR3 in DNA: TGTGCCAGCAGCTTAGCAGGGGAGACCCAGTACTTC.

The chain has TRBV5-1 and TRBJ1-1; 7 bases agree with TRBD1. The V and J ends lost 5 bases and 0 bases, in that order; junction bases with no gene match: 16. The CDR3 has 18 residues. Germline CDR1 is SGHRS and CDR2 is YFSETQ. Written as DNA, the CDR3 is TGCGCCAGCAGGCTTTCTCCGGGACAGAGAAACATGAACACTGAAGCTTTCTTT. It codes for CASRLSPGQRNMNTEAFF.

This chain connects TRBV7-8 to TRBJ1-4, with 7 nucleotides matching TRBD1. Germline V gene lookup returns CDR1 SGHVS and CDR2 FQNEAQ. V was pared by 11 bases and J by 0 bases, with 12 bases of the junction left unmatched. This CDR3 is built from 16 residues. CDR3 bases: TGTGCCTGTCGAGAGGGGGCATCTGCAACTAATGAAAAACTGTTTTTT. It codes for CACREGASATNEKLFF.

The chain links TRBV15 to TRBJ2-7; tentatively, D is TRBD1 (6 bases). The CDR3 sequence is 14 residues long. Germline V lookup: CDR1 LNHNV, CDR2 YYDKDF (reference sequence). The ends were cut back, 1 base at V and 9 bases at J, with 16 bases in the middle. The DNA for the CDR3 is TGTGCCACCAGCAGAGGAGGACAGACCGCGGCGCAGTACTTC. This translates into CATSRGGQTAAQYF.

The V call is TRBV2, the J call TRBJ1-1; D is perhaps TRBD1 (5 bases). Germline CDR1 reads SNHLY; CDR2 reads FYNNEI. CDR3 size: 15 residues. Trimming took 1 base from V and 1 from J, leaving 10 bases between them. The CDR3 region has the DNA TGTGCCAGCAGTGAAGATTCCGGGGGGAACACTGAAGCTTTCTTT. Protein: CASSEDSGGNTEAFF. Variable domain in full (rest from reference TRBV2 and TRBJ1-1): EPEVTQTPSHQVTQMGQEVILRCVPISNHLYFYWYRQILGQKVEFLVSFYNNEISEKSEIFDDQFSVERPDGSNFTLKIRSTKLEDSAMYFCASSEDSGGNTEAFFGQGTRLTVV.

The genes are TRBV2 and TRBJ2-7, with 7 bases lining up with TRBD1. The V and J ends lost 3 bases and 8 bases, in that order; junction bases with no gene match: 7. The CDR3 loop spans 13 amino acids. Per the germline V gene, CDR1 is SNHLY and CDR2 is FYNNEI. The DNA of the CDR3 is TGTGCCAGCAGTGAGTTTGACAGGGTTCAGCAGTACTTC. Protein: CASSEFDRVQQYF.

The V call is TRBV11-1, the J call TRBJ2-7, with a weak D call TRBD2 (7 bases). The CDR3 runs 15 residues. Germline CDR1 is SGHAT and CDR2 is FQDESV (reference sequence). Trimming cost V 4 bases and J 0 bases, with 13 bases left between them. In DNA, the CDR3 is TGTGCCAGCAGCTCGGGGGGCGGAAGCTCCTACGAGCAGTACTTC. It specifies CASSSGGGSSYEQYF. The full variable domain, its missing parts supplied by reference TRBV11-1 and TRBJ2-7, is EAEVAQSPRYKITEKSQAVAFWCDPISGHATLYWYRQILGQGPELLVQFQDESVVDDSQLPKDRFSAERLKGVDSTLKIQPAELGDSAMYLCASSSGGGSSYEQYFGPGTRLTVT.

Of note for this clone: Additional DNA sequences in this sample encode the identical CDR3. The rearrangement uses TRBV18 and TRBJ1-2; no definite D call. In germline, CDR1 is KGHSH, CDR2 LQKENI. This CDR3 region has 13 residues. Trimming pared 2 bases from V and 5 bases from J, leaving 9 bases between. CDR3 coding DNA: TGTGCCAGCTCACCAGGGCAGGAATATGGCTACACCTTC. Translated, it gives CASSPGQEYGYTF.

In regard to this clone: Its ends do not fully match the called genes, so a read error is possible. V usage is TRBV7-7 and J usage is TRBJ2-5; D assignment may be TRBD1 or TRBD2 (5 bases each). The V gene's germline CDR1 is SSHAT and CDR2 FNYEAQ (reference sequence). This CDR3 has 14 amino acids. Written as DNA, the CDR3 is TGTGCTAGCAGCTCCGGGGCGCCTCAAGAGACCCAGTACTTC. It codes for CASSSGAPQETQYF.

The rearrangement uses TRBV7-2 and TRBJ2-7; TRBD2 agrees at 9 bases. Germline trimming cut 4 bases from V and 0 bases from J; bases unmatched to any gene: 4. Germline V gene lookup returns CDR1 SGHTA and CDR2 FQGNSA. This CDR3 comprises 15 residues. CDR3 nucleotide sequence: TGTGCCAGCAGCTCCCAGCGGGGGGCCTCCTACGAGCAGTACTTC. It is translated as CASSSQRGASYEQYF.

J is TRBJ1-1 and V is TRBV7-9, with a tentative D call TRBD1 (6 bases). The germline V gene has CDR1 SEHNR and CDR2 FQNEAQ (reference sequence). V was cut by 4 bases and J by 4 bases, with 13 bases left in between. The CDR3 contains 14 residues. The CDR3 loop is CASSSPGAGTEAFF. DNA for the CDR3: TGTGCCAGCAGCTCCCCGGGGGCGGGCACTGAAGCTTTCTTT.

The chain recombines TRBV6-6 with TRBJ2-1, with 9 bases aligning to TRBD2. The CDR3 contains 14 residues. From germline, CDR1 is MNHNY and CDR2 SVGAGI (reference sequence). Losses at the gene ends were 3 bases for V and 6 bases for J; bases not matched to a gene: 3. The CDR3 loop is CASSYSGGVNEQFF. Here the CDR3 DNA reads TGTGCCAGCAGTTATAGCGGGGGCGTCAATGAGCAGTTCTTC.

The CDR3 nucleotides are TGCGCCAGCAGCTATGACCGGTATTCACCCCTCCACTTT. Its translation: CASSYDRYSPLHF. The chain couples TRBV5-1 to TRBJ1-6; no clear D gene. Germline assignment: CDR1 SGHRS and CDR2 YFSETQ. This CDR3 has 13 residues. V was trimmed by 3 bases and J by 8 bases, leaving 9 bases between them.

The rearrangement joins TRBV19 to TRBJ1-5; D remains ambiguous. The CDR3 totals 13 residues. Trimming removed 3 bases at V and 3 bases at J, with 6 bases between. Germline assignment: CDR1 LNHDA and CDR2 SQIVND (reference sequence). This chain's CDR3 is CASSIGYNQPQHF. The CDR3 DNA reads as TGTGCCAGTAGTATTGGTTACAATCAGCCCCAGCATTTT. The entire variable domain, with the rest obtained from reference TRBV19 and TRBJ1-5, is as follows: DGGITQSPKYLFRKEGQNVTLSCEQNLNHDAMYWYRQDPGQGLRLIYYSQIVNDFQKGDIAEGYSVSREKKESFPLTVTSAQKNPTAFYLCASSIGYNQPQHFGDGTRLSIL.

The V and J genes are TRBV15 and TRBJ2-5, with 14 bases aligning to TRBD2. The germline gives CDR1 LNHNV, CDR2 YYDKDF (reference sequence). The length of the CDR3 is 16 residues. With V trimmed by 3 bases and J by 1 base, 1 base remained unmatched. The CDR3 loop is CATSRGTSGGQETQYF. The DNA of the CDR3 is TGTGCCACCAGCAGGGGGACTAGCGGGGGCCAAGAGACCCAGTACTTC.

The chain joins TRBV7-9 to TRBJ1-5; tentatively, D is TRBD1 (5 bases). Trimming took 5 bases from V and 8 from J, leaving 16 bases between them. The CDR3 is 14 residues long. Germline CDR1 SEHNR, CDR2 FQNEAQ (reference sequence). The CDR3 here is CASSQGPGKEPQHF. CDR3 DNA: TGTGCCAGCAGCCAAGGGCCAGGGAAAGAGCCCCAGCATTTT.